The 17 T cell receptor beta chains in this list originate from one sample, sequenced in a study of T cells after yellow fever vaccination. TCRdb analysed the 5' RACE reads with MiXCR anew, one entry per CDR3 protein. The sample holds about 140,000 distinct CDR3 sequences, about 7.7% seen once. The sample here was CD4+ T cells sorted from PBMCs, taken 5 days after the yellow fever booster vaccination. The receptors derive from a man under 40 who received the YFV17D yellow fever vaccine.

This clonotype occurred many times. The genes are TRBV28 and TRBJ2-1; 12 bases map to TRBD2. Germline V CDR1 and CDR2: MDHEN, SYDVKM. The CDR3 loop spans 16 amino acids. Trimming took 4 bases from V and 6 from J; bases not matched to a gene: 7. The CDR3 here is CASSSSSGRAINEQFF. As DNA, the CDR3 is TGTGCCAGCAGTTCCTCTAGCGGGAGGGCCATCAATGAGCAGTTCTTC.

Many counts were recorded for this clonotype. V gene TRBV4-1 combines with J gene TRBJ1-2; D gene ambiguous. The germline CDR1 and CDR2 sequences are MGHRA and YSYEKL. Trimming removed 1 base at V and 7 bases at J, with 7 bases between. The CDR3 spans 12 residues. CDR3 DNA: TGCGCCAGCAGCCAAGCAGCTAGTGGCTACACCTTC. Residues: CASSQAASGYTF.

Many counts were recorded for this clonotype. The rearrangement joins TRBV7-2 to TRBJ2-1; 8 bases match TRBD1. This CDR3 has 14 residues. Losses at the gene ends were 5 bases for V and 7 bases for J; bases not matched to a gene: 7. The germline CDR1 and CDR2 sequences are SGHTA and FQGNSA. The CDR3 loop is CASSTGQGNNEQFF. The CDR3 DNA reads as TGTGCCAGCAGCACCGGACAGGGTAATAATGAGCAGTTCTTC.

This clonotype occurred many times. J is TRBJ2-1 and V is TRBV24-1; either TRBD1 or TRBD2 may supply D (5 bases each). Trimming took 5 bases from V and 10 from J, leaving 11 bases between them. This CDR3 has 12 amino acids. Germline loops: CDR1 KGHDR, CDR2 SFDVKD. The CDR3 here is CATSGGWGEQFF. CDR3 bases: TGTGCCACCAGTGGGGGATGGGGGGAGCAGTTCTTC.

This clonotype occurred many times. V gene TRBV18 combines with J gene TRBJ2-1; possible D gene TRBD2, 6 bases. Trimming pared 6 bases from V and 1 base from J, leaving 13 bases between. CDR3 length: 15 amino acids. The germline gives CDR1 KGHSH, CDR2 LQKENI. The CDR3 region is CASSGAGFSYNEQFF. CDR3 sequence (DNA): TGTGCCAGCTCCGGGGCGGGGTTTTCCTACAATGAGCAGTTCTTC.

This clonotype has a count of ten or more. The chain combines TRBV5-1 with TRBJ2-5; unclear D gene. Trimming took 0 bases from V and 7 from J, leaving 10 bases between them. The CDR3 length is 13 residues. Germline V gene data show CDR1 as SGHRS and CDR2 as YFSETQ. CDR3 in amino acids: CASSLERLGTQYF. The CDR3 bases are TGCGCCAGCAGCTTGGAGCGCCTGGGGACCCAGTACTTC.

This chain uses TRBV18 with TRBJ2-7; 7 bases agree with TRBD1. The CDR3 consists of 16 residues. The germline V gene encodes CDR1 KGHSH and CDR2 LQKENI. The ends lost 3 bases at V and 7 bases at J; junction bases unmatched: 15. The CDR3 reads CASSPPGQVLGREQYF. In DNA form, the CDR3 reads TGTGCCAGCTCACCTCCTGGACAGGTTCTGGGACGGGAGCAGTACTTC.

The CDR3 reads CASSLALAGGHEQFF. CDR3 coding DNA: TGTGCCAGCAGCTTAGCTCTAGCGGGAGGCCATGAGCAGTTCTTC. The chain employs TRBV7-9 and TRBJ2-1, with 11 bases aligning to TRBD2. The CDR3 has 15 residues. V was clipped by 0 bases and J by 8 bases; unmatched bases: 3. The germline CDR1 and CDR2 sequences are SEHNR and FQNEAQ (reference sequence).

This clonotype was seen at least ten times. This rearrangement joins TRBV28 to TRBJ2-7; D possibly matches TRBD1 or TRBD2 (5 bases each). Germline CDR1 is MDHEN and CDR2 is SYDVKM. V was trimmed by 2 bases and J by 5 bases, leaving 16 bases between them. CDR3 length: 15 residues. The chain's CDR3 is CASSLTRDPDHEQYF. CDR3 nucleotides: TGTGCCAGCAGTTTAACCCGGGACCCGGATCACGAGCAGTACTTC.

The rearrangement joins TRBV4-3 to TRBJ2-1; 8 nucleotides line up with TRBD2. CDR3 length: 15 amino acids. Germline V CDR1 and CDR2: LGHNA, YSLEER. Trimming at V came to 1 base and at J to 5 bases, leaving 4 bases not matched to a gene. The CDR3 spells CASSQVGLGNNEQFF. The CDR3 DNA reads as TGCGCCAGCAGCCAAGTGGGACTAGGGAACAATGAGCAGTTCTTC.

The CDR3: CASSAGLAGVVETQYF. The DNA for the CDR3 is TGCGCCAGCAGCGCGGGACTAGCGGGAGTTGTTGAGACCCAGTACTTC. The rearrangement links TRBV5-1 to TRBJ2-5, with 14 bases lining up with TRBD2. V shed 4 bases, J shed 5 bases, and the junction held 7 bases outside the gene matches. This CDR3 is 16 amino acids long. Germline V lookup: CDR1 SGHRS, CDR2 YFSETQ.

The chain links TRBV5-6 to TRBJ2-4; D is unresolved. The V and J ends lost 0 bases and 8 bases respectively, with 27 bases between them. This CDR3 region has 19 residues. In germline, CDR1 is SGHDT, CDR2 YYEEEE. This CDR3 reads CASSLGLLAATSRVDIQYF. The CDR3 DNA reads TGTGCCAGCAGCTTGGGTCTTCTTGCTGCGACTTCAAGAGTGGACATTCAGTACTTC.

This clonotype appeared many times. The chain has TRBV29-1 and TRBJ2-7; D possibly corresponds to TRBD2 (6 bases). The germline V and J ends were trimmed by 5 bases and 3 bases, with 8 bases remaining between them. The CDR3 is 11 residues long. Per germline, CDR1 SQVTM and CDR2 ANQGSEA. The CDR3 region has the DNA TGCAGCGTTCTTAGCGGCTACGAGCAGTACTTC. This codes for CSVLSGYEQYF.

In its sample, this clonotype was seen a few times. V usage is TRBV18 and J usage is TRBJ2-5; D uncertain. Germline assignment: CDR1 KGHSH and CDR2 LQKENI. This CDR3 has 13 amino acids. Trimming took 4 bases from V and 1 from J, leaving 7 bases between them. The DNA of the CDR3 is TGTGCCAGCTCACTCGCGACCCAAGAGACCCAGTACTTC. Translation: CASSLATQETQYF.

The genes are TRBV5-5 and TRBJ2-7, with 11 bases matching TRBD2. Trimming took 0 bases from V and 3 from J; bases not matched to a gene: 2. Germline assignment: CDR1 SGHKS and CDR2 YYEKEE (reference sequence). There are 15 residues in the CDR3. DNA for the CDR3: TGTGCCAGCAGCTTGGAGGGGACTAGCGGCTACGAGCAGTACTTC. This gives the protein CASSLEGTSGYEQYF. The variable domain in full, completed from reference TRBV5-5 and TRBJ2-7, reads DAGVTQSPTHLIKTRGQQVTLRCSPISGHKSVSWYQQVLGQGPQFIFQYYEKEERGRGNFPDRFSARQFPNYSSELNVNALLLGDSALYLCASSLEGTSGYEQYFGPGTRLTVT.

At least ten counts were recorded for this clonotype. The genes are TRBV6-2 or TRBV6-3 and TRBJ2-5; D possibly corresponds to TRBD1 (5 bases). Trimming cost V 5 bases and J 4 bases, with 8 bases left between them. The CDR3 has 12 amino acids. CDR1 is MNHEY and CDR2 is SVGEGT in the germline V gene. Written as DNA, the CDR3 is TGTGCCAGCAGTCCAGGGTCAGAGACCCAGTACTTC. Translating gives CASSPGSETQYF.

This clonotype appeared many times. The chain is built from TRBV20-1 and TRBJ2-7; D is unresolved. Looked up from germline, CDR1 is DFQATT and CDR2 is SNEGSKA (reference sequence). V lost 3 bases and J 3 bases, leaving 9 bases between the germline ends. The CDR3 consists of 12 residues. CDR3 in amino acids: CSARVKNYEQYF. CDR3 DNA: TGCAGTGCTAGGGTTAAAAACTACGAGCAGTACTTC.